The 17 T cell receptor beta chains given below trace back to one sample, sequenced in a study of CD8+CD57+ T cells in acquired aplastic anemia. Genomic DNA, the template, was used for profiling of the TCR beta VDJ and CDR3. TCRdb reprocessed the reads with MiXCR, giving one entry per CDR3 protein. The table lists nearly 60,000 distinct CDR3 sequences, 57% of them singletons, with less than 20% in the top ten. The sequenced patients had an expansion of CD8+CD57+ cells seen by flow cytometry. The material sequenced was sorted CD4+, CD8+, or CD8+CD57+ T cells (not recorded which) from PBMCs. These receptors all come from a human donor with aplastic anemia.

Concerning this clonotype itself: This CDR3 fails to terminate in the conserved phenylalanine or tryptophan, so it likely reflects a read error. The chain recombines TRBV11-1 with TRBJ1-6, with unresolved D. The CDR3 totals 15 residues. Germline values: CDR1 SGHAT, CDR2 FQDESV (reference sequence). V was trimmed by 4 bases and J by 7 bases, leaving 14 bases between them. Written as DNA, the CDR3 is TGTGCCAGCAGCTCGGAGGTACCTGGGAATTCACCCCTCCACCTT. This codes for CASSSEVPGNSPLHL.

This clonotype has just one count. This sequence joins TRBV11-3 and TRBJ2-7; D might be TRBD1 (6 bases). The length of the CDR3 is 13 residues. V lost 6 bases and J lost 8, with 17 bases in between. Germline-derived CDR1 and CDR2 are SGHNT and YENEEA. CDR3 in amino acids: CASRISQGLKQYF. For the CDR3, the DNA is TGTGCCAGCAGGATCTCACAGGGATTGAAGCAGTACTTC.

The chain combines TRBV24-1 with TRBJ1-5, with unresolved D. The CDR3 sequence is 15 residues long. Germline CDR1 and CDR2: KGHDR and SFDVKD. V dropped 8 bases and J dropped 7 bases, with 20 bases sitting between them. CDR3: CATIEDRPKAQPQHF. In DNA form, the CDR3 reads TGTGCCACCATCGAGGACCGACCCAAGGCCCAGCCCCAGCATTTT.

The CDR3 protein is CASSFLGRGVSTDTQYF. The CDR3 DNA sequence: TGTGCCAGCAGCTTCCTTGGGCGGGGGGTCAGTACAGATACGCAGTATTTT. The chain recombines TRBV7-3 with TRBJ2-3; 8 bases are shared with TRBD2. The CDR3 is 17 residues long. J gave up 3 bases and V 3 bases, and 11 bases lay outside the gene matches. Germline V gives CDR1 SGHTA, CDR2 FQGTGA.

This clonotype was counted many times. The chain employs TRBV5-6 and TRBJ1-5; TRBD1 aligns across 7 bases. The V and J ends lost 2 bases and 6 bases, in that order; junction bases with no gene match: 8. The CDR3 is 15 residues long. Per the germline V gene, CDR1 is SGHDT and CDR2 is YYEEEE. The CDR3 region has the DNA TGTGCCAGCAGCTTAGGGGGACAGAATTCTCAGCCCCAGCATTTT. Amino acid sequence: CASSLGGQNSQPQHF.

V usage is TRBV2 and J usage is TRBJ2-7, with D uncertain. The CDR3 is 11 amino acids. Germline V lookup: CDR1 SNHLY, CDR2 FYNNEI. Trimming stripped 5 bases from V and 5 bases from J, with 7 bases between. Written as DNA, the CDR3 is TGTGCCAGCAGTAACACAGACGAGCAGTACGTC. It yields the protein CASSNTDEQYV.

The chain joins TRBV5-6 to TRBJ1-2; 11 bases map to TRBD1. CDR1 and CDR2 (germline): SGHDT, YYEEEE. The V gene end was trimmed by 4 bases and the J gene end by 8 bases; junction bases not matched to a gene: 7. The CDR3 is made up of 14 amino acids. The CDR3: CASSRLGQGGGYTF. Written as DNA, the CDR3 is TGTGCCAGCAGCCGACTGGGACAGGGGGGCGGCTACACCTTC.

This clonotype was picked up many times. This chain joins TRBV11-2 and TRBJ1-6; D is unclear. This CDR3 has 14 residues. Germline loops: CDR1 SGHAT, CDR2 FQNNGV. Between the trimmed V and J ends, which lost 3 bases and 6 bases, there was a span of 9 bases. The chain's CDR3 is CASSFSGSNSPLHF. The CDR3 DNA follows: TGTGCCAGCAGCTTCTCTGGGTCTAATTCACCCCTCCACTTT.

Remarks on this clonotype: A much larger clone differs by one base, so this may be a read error. This sequence joins TRBV5-4 and TRBJ1-1; a weak D match, TRBD1 (6 bases). This CDR3 has 18 residues. Trimming removed 2 bases at V and 3 bases at J, with 23 bases between. Germline V gives CDR1 SGHNT, CDR2 YYREEE (reference sequence). The CDR3: CASSFSILDSKMDTEAFF. DNA of the CDR3: TGTGCCAGCAGCTTTTCCATCCTGGACAGTAAAATGGACACTGAAGCTTTCTTT.

This clonotype was seen many times. The chain employs TRBV4-3 and TRBJ1-1; D is undetermined. V gave up 0 bases and J gave up 3 bases, with 11 bases separating them. Germline values: CDR1 LGHNA, CDR2 YSLEER. The CDR3 is made up of 15 amino acids. This CDR3 reads CASSQDRAEDTEAFF. The CDR3 DNA is TGCGCCAGCAGCCAAGATAGGGCAGAGGACACTGAAGCTTTCTTT.

This clonotype was seen at least ten times. The chain employs TRBV5-4 and TRBJ2-5; D tentatively reads TRBD1 or TRBD2 (5 bases each). The CDR3 loop spans 12 amino acids. The V gene's germline CDR1 is SGHNT and CDR2 YYREEE (reference sequence). Trimming shortened V by 3 bases and J by 7 bases, and 10 bases separated the two germline ends. Here the CDR3 DNA reads TGTGCCAGCAGCTGGGACGATCGGACCCAGTACTTC. This sequence encodes CASSWDDRTQYF.

The sample holds many counts of this clonotype. The CDR3 DNA reads TGTGCCAGCAGCCTGACTAGCGGGGGAGATGAGCAGTTCTTC. Translation: CASSLTSGGDEQFF. The chain has TRBV7-6 and TRBJ2-1; 12 nucleotides match TRBD2. The CDR3 runs to 14 residues. The J segment lost 8 bases and the V segment lost 5 bases, leaving 4 bases of the junction unmatched. Germline CDR1 is SGHVS and CDR2 is FNYEAQ.

This clonotype was counted at least ten times. The chain combines TRBV7-9 with TRBJ1-1; D call uncertain. CDR1 is SEHNR, CDR2 FQNEAQ, per germline (reference sequence). The CDR3 extends over 13 amino acids. Trimming removed 0 bases from V and 1 base from J, with 3 bases in between. The CDR3 reads CASSLAANTEAFF. CDR3 coding DNA: TGTGCCAGCAGCTTAGCTGCGAACACTGAAGCTTTCTTT.

The sample holds a few counts of this clonotype. This may stem from a read error, because a much larger clone lies one nucleotide away. J is TRBJ2-1 and V is TRBV11-1, with D possibly TRBD2 on 5 matching bases. Germline CDR1 is SGHAT and CDR2 is FQDESV (reference sequence). The CDR3 consists of 15 residues. In DNA form, the CDR3 reads TGTGCCAGCAGCCCAAACGCGGACTCTTACAATGAGCGGTTCTTC. Translated: CASSPNADSYNERFF.

In this sample, this clonotype turned up many times. The rearrangement joins TRBV7-9 to TRBJ2-5; no definite D call. This CDR3 has 14 residues. Trimming stripped 1 base from V and 2 bases from J, with 8 bases between. CDR1 is SEHNR, CDR2 FQNEAQ, per germline (reference sequence). The DNA of the CDR3 is TGTGCCAGCAGCTTAGACGAGAGGCAAGAGACCCAGTACTTC. Its translation is CASSLDERQETQYF.

As for this clonotype: A read error may explain this, as a much larger clone is one base away. The rearrangement links TRBV9 to TRBJ2-1; D may be TRBD2 (6 bases). CDR1 SGDLS and CDR2 YYNGEE come from the germline V gene. This CDR3 contains 14 residues. With 3 bases removed from V and 9 bases from J, the gap between germline ends came to 16 bases. The CDR3 loop is CASSAGTGNGEQFF. Written as DNA, the CDR3 is TGTGCCAGCAGCGCAGGGACTGGCAATGGTGAGCAGTTCTTC.

Remarks on this clonotype: A much larger clone lies one base from this, so it may be a read error. The chain employs TRBV6-1 and TRBJ2-3; 11 positions match TRBD2. Per germline, CDR1 MNHNS and CDR2 SASEGT. This CDR3 contains 17 residues. The CDR3, as DNA: TGTGCCAGCAGCCGTTCACTAGCGGGGGTTCCCACATATACGCAGTATTTT. Protein sequence: CASSRSLAGVPTYTQYF.